These 20 T cell receptor beta chains were all obtained from the same sample, sequenced in a study of OX40 agonist ivuxolimab in advanced cancers. The data were produced by immunoSEQ multiplex PCR, yet TCRdb's version contains in-frame clones alone and is incomplete. The sample has 25,000 to 35,000 clones, 86% seen once; the top ten hold roughly 25%. Specimen: CD4+ or CD8+ T cells sorted from blood, collected in a trial of the OX40 agonist ivuxolimab. These receptors all stem from an adult with an advanced solid tumor such as melanoma, head and neck, liver or kidney cancer.

This clone showed up just once. The chain has TRBV14 and TRBJ2-3; TRBD1 matches at 10 bases. J lost 3 bases, V lost 2 bases, and 5 bases had no gene match. The length of the CDR3 is 16 residues. Germline loops: CDR1 SGHDN, CDR2 FVKESK. The DNA of the CDR3 is TGTGCCAGCAGCCAAATGGGGACAGGGGTTACAGATACGCAGTATTTT. It encodes CASSQMGTGVTDTQYF.

The chain is built from TRBV5-6 and TRBJ2-7, with 10 bases matching TRBD2. The length of the CDR3 is 18 residues. The V gene end was trimmed by 4 bases and the J gene end by 0 bases; junction bases not matched to a gene: 13. CDR1 is SGHDT and CDR2 is YYEEEE in the germline V gene. CDR3 sequence (DNA): TGTGCCAGCAGCCCCTCGGGGCCTAGCGGGGGTAGCTCCTACGAGCAGTACTTC. It specifies CASSPSGPSGGSSYEQYF.

This sequence joins TRBV29-1 and TRBJ2-1; no clear D gene. This CDR3 has 12 residues. Germline V gene sequence: CDR1 SQVTM, CDR2 ANQGSEA. Between the trimmed V and J ends, which lost 4 bases and 4 bases, there was a span of 8 bases. The CDR3 spells CSVVVDYNEQFF. CDR3 DNA sequence: TGCAGCGTTGTCGTGGATTACAATGAGCAGTTCTTC.

This sequence joins TRBV7-9 and TRBJ1-4, with 9 bases aligning to TRBD1. Germline V gene sequence: CDR1 SEHNR, CDR2 FQNEAQ (reference sequence). V lost 5 bases to trimming and J lost 8 bases; unmatched junction nucleotides: 9. The CDR3 consists of 15 residues. CDR3: CASSNTGGRGEKLFF. CDR3 coding DNA: TGTGCCAGCAGCAACACAGGGGGCCGGGGGGAAAAACTGTTTTTT.

The rearrangement uses TRBV30 and TRBJ1-1; D gene ambiguous. Looked up from germline, CDR1 is GTSNPN and CDR2 is SVGIG (reference sequence). Trimming left V 3 bases short and J 2 bases short, with 7 bases between. The CDR3 extends over 12 amino acids. As DNA, the CDR3 is TGTGCCTGGAGCCTAGGAAACACTGAAGCTTTCTTT. Translation: CAWSLGNTEAFF.

In its sample, this clone was seen once. This chain joins TRBV29-1 and TRBJ2-7; possibly TRBD2 for D (7 bases). V lost 7 bases and J 4 bases, leaving 29 bases between the germline ends. CDR1 SQVTM and CDR2 ANQGSEA come from the germline V gene. This CDR3 region has 17 residues. The CDR3 region has the DNA TGCAGCGCTACAGGGTGGCTAGCGGACCATCAATCTTACGAGCAGTACTTC. It specifies CSATGWLADHQSYEQYF.

The V and J genes are TRBV6-5 and TRBJ1-1; D is uncertain. Per germline, CDR1 MNHEY and CDR2 SVGAGI. With 5 bases removed from V and 7 bases from J, the gap between germline ends came to 8 bases. There are 11 residues in the CDR3. The CDR3 DNA follows: TGTGCCAGCAGTGGACCAGTTGAAGCTTTCTTT. Its protein is CASSGPVEAFF.

The chain employs TRBV7-9 and TRBJ2-5; D is undetermined. CDR1 SEHNR and CDR2 FQNEAQ come from the germline V gene (reference sequence). The V and J ends lost 4 bases and 0 bases respectively, with 12 bases between them. This CDR3 contains 15 residues. This chain's CDR3 is CASSSPVVYQETQYF. The CDR3 region has the DNA TGTGCCAGCAGCTCACCGGTGGTGTACCAAGAGACCCAGTACTTC.

The chain employs TRBV15 and TRBJ1-5, with 10 bases lining up with TRBD1. The germline CDR1 and CDR2 sequences are LNHNV and YYDKDF (reference sequence). With V trimmed by 2 bases and J by 7 bases, 14 bases remained unmatched. The CDR3 contains 18 residues. The CDR3 spells CATSRTTGTGVRRQPQHF. CDR3 nucleotides: TGTGCCACCAGCAGAACAACCGGGACAGGGGTCCGCCGGCAGCCCCAGCATTTT. The whole variable domain, filled in from reference TRBV15 and TRBJ1-5, reads DAMVIQNPRYQVTQFGKPVTLSCSQTLNHNVMYWYQQKSSQAPKLLFHYYDKDFNNEADTPDNFQSRRPNTSFCFLDIRSPGLGDTAMYLCATSRTTGTGVRRQPQHFGDGTRLSIL.

The chain recombines TRBV28 with TRBJ2-7; 10 positions match TRBD2. Trimming removed 3 bases from V and 5 bases from J; junction bases left unmatched: 1. CDR3 length: 13 amino acids. Germline V lookup: CDR1 MDHEN, CDR2 SYDVKM. DNA of the CDR3: TGTGCCAGCAGTTTCCTAGCGGGAGACGAGCAGTACTTC. Translation gives CASSFLAGDEQYF.

The J gene is TRBJ2-7, the V gene TRBV6-5; 7 positions agree with TRBD1. CDR3 length: 16 amino acids. Germline V lookup: CDR1 MNHEY, CDR2 SVGAGI. The junction had 8 bases not matched to a gene; V was cut back by 2 bases and J by 1 base. The DNA of the CDR3 is TGTGCCAGCAGTTACGGTGTAGGGGGCCTATCCTACGAGCAGTACTTC. Protein product: CASSYGVGGLSYEQYF.

The chain links TRBV5-1 to TRBJ2-7; 8 nucleotides match TRBD2. The V and J ends lost 2 bases and 2 bases, in that order; junction bases with no gene match: 3. The V gene's germline CDR1 is SGHRS and CDR2 YFSETQ. The CDR3 length is 14 residues. CDR3 sequence: CASSFGREAYEQYF. The DNA for the CDR3 is TGCGCCAGCAGCTTTGGGCGGGAGGCCTACGAGCAGTACTTC.

This chain joins TRBV11-2 and TRBJ1-2; the D is unclear. Germline CDR1 reads SGHAT; CDR2 reads FQNNGV. CDR3 length equals 14 residues. With 5 bases removed from V and 7 bases from J, the gap between germline ends came to 17 bases. The CDR3: CASSAPGVGLGYTF. As DNA, the CDR3 is TGTGCCAGCAGCGCACCTGGGGTTGGTCTTGGCTACACCTTC.

This clone was counted between two and nine times. The rearrangement joins TRBV10-3 to TRBJ2-5; D possibly corresponds to TRBD2 (6 bases). The CDR3 sequence is 12 residues long. V was cut by 10 bases and J by 0 bases, with 9 bases left in between. Germline lookup yields CDR1 ENHRY and CDR2 SYGVKD. This CDR3 is CATRDDQETQYF. The CDR3 coding sequence is TGTGCCACGCGGGACGACCAAGAGACCCAGTACTTC.

The sample holds a few counts of this clone. The chain has TRBV5-4 and TRBJ2-1; TRBD2 might be the D (6 bases). The CDR3 runs to 12 residues. With 7 bases removed from V and 5 bases from J, the gap between germline ends came to 10 bases. The germline V gene has CDR1 SGHNT and CDR2 YYREEE (reference sequence). The CDR3 is CASRGTDNEQFF. The CDR3 coding sequence is TGTGCCAGCCGGGGGACTGACAATGAGCAGTTCTTC.

This sequence joins TRBV29-1 and TRBJ2-5; 7 nucleotides align to TRBD2. The CDR3 spans 12 residues. V trimming: 0 bases; J trimming: 10 bases; junction bases outside the gene matches: 5. Germline values: CDR1 SQVTM, CDR2 ANQGSEA. CDR3 sequence reads: CSVEELGGSQYF. The CDR3 bases are TGCAGCGTTGAAGAGCTCGGGGGGAGCCAGTACTTC.

The chain combines TRBV11-2 with TRBJ2-2; 15 bases fit TRBD2. J lost 7 bases, V lost 5 bases, and 8 bases had no gene match. The CDR3 is made up of 17 amino acids. The germline V gene has CDR1 SGHAT and CDR2 FQNNGV. The CDR3 nucleotides are TGTGCCAGCAGCAGGACTAGCGGGAGGGCCAGCGACGGGGAGCTGTTTTTT. Translated: CASSRTSGRASDGELFF. Full variable domain (missing parts from reference TRBV11-2 and TRBJ2-2): EAGVAQSPRYKIIEKRQSVAFWCNPISGHATLYWYQQILGQGPKLLIQFQNNGVVDDSQLPKDRFSAERLKGVDSTLKIQPAKLEDSAVYLCASSRTSGRASDGELFFGEGSRLTVL.

This sequence joins TRBV2 and TRBJ2-7; TRBD1 or TRBD2 may be the D gene (5 bases each). The CDR3 is 15 amino acids. The V gene lost 4 bases and the J gene lost 4 bases, with 17 bases spanning the gap. The germline gives CDR1 SNHLY, CDR2 FYNNEI. The CDR3 nucleotides read TGTGCCAGCAGTGCCGGGACCAACCCTCTATACGAGCAGTACTTC. Translated: CASSAGTNPLYEQYF.

The V and J genes are TRBV18 and TRBJ2-3; D gene uncertain. Trimming took 3 bases from V and 0 from J, leaving 13 bases between them. This CDR3 is built from 16 residues. Germline CDR1 and CDR2: KGHSH and LQKENI. The chain's CDR3 is CASSPVGPLSTDTQYF. CDR3 in DNA: TGTGCCAGCTCACCCGTTGGGCCACTAAGCACAGATACGCAGTATTTT.

V and J are TRBV30 and TRBJ2-7, with D perhaps matching TRBD1 or TRBD2 (5 bases each). Between the trimmed V and J ends, which lost 3 bases and 0 bases, there was a span of 12 bases. This CDR3 is built from 14 residues. In germline, CDR1 is GTSNPN, CDR2 SVGIG (reference sequence). The CDR3 here is CAWSTGTGSYEQYF. The CDR3 bases are TGTGCCTGGAGCACCGGGACGGGCTCCTACGAGCAGTACTTC.